The 6 T cell receptor beta chains listed next were all sequenced from one sample in a study of T cell responses to AZD1222 COVID-19 vaccine. Some clones are missing from TCRdb's copy, which holds only in-frame ones; the method was immunoSEQ multiplex PCR. In the table there are about 120,000 clones, around 87% of which are singletons. Specimen: peripheral blood, collected on day 0 of AZD1222 vaccination. The receptors derive from an adult in good health.

This rearrangement joins TRBV2 to TRBJ1-6, with a weak D call TRBD1 (5 bases). V gave up 2 bases and J gave up 8 bases, with 13 bases separating them. The CDR3 runs 15 residues. Germline CDR1 SNHLY, CDR2 FYNNEI. The CDR3: CASSEQGNNHSPLHF. The CDR3 nucleotides read TGTGCCAGCAGTGAACAGGGTAACAATCATTCACCCCTCCACTTT.

V gene TRBV18 combines with J gene TRBJ1-1; a weak D match, TRBD1 (5 bases). The CDR3 spans 15 residues. Trimming removed 1 base from V and 3 bases from J, with 12 bases in between. The germline V gene has CDR1 KGHSH and CDR2 LQKENI. The CDR3, as DNA: TGTGCCAGCTCACCACTTGCAGGGATGGACACTGAAGCTTTCTTT. This sequence encodes CASSPLAGMDTEAFF.

The chain is built from TRBV30 and TRBJ1-5; D not certain. The germline CDR1 and CDR2 sequences are GTSNPN and SVGIG (reference sequence). V was shortened by 2 bases and J by 4 bases, with 12 bases between the two germline ends. The CDR3 has 14 amino acids. The CDR3 loop reads CAWSRGRRNQPQHF. The CDR3 DNA reads as TGTGCCTGGAGTCGAGGCAGGAGGAATCAGCCCCAGCATTTT.

Concerning this clone: An end of the junction differs from the germline gene, which may be a read error. This chain uses TRBV5-1 with TRBJ2-7, with TRBD1 matching over 7 bases. Germline V gives CDR1 SGHRS, CDR2 YFSETQ. This CDR3 has 12 residues. The CDR3 sequence: CASSGDSRGEHF. The DNA for the CDR3 is TGCGCCAGCAGCGGGGACAGTCGGGGCGAACACTTC.

J is TRBJ2-7 and V is TRBV29-1; D is uncertain. Germline loops: CDR1 SQVTM, CDR2 ANQGSEA. V was shortened by 6 bases and J by 5 bases, with 14 bases between the two germline ends. The CDR3 runs to 12 residues. The CDR3 sequence is CSVTSDGDEQYF. Written as DNA, the CDR3 is TGCAGCGTAACAAGCGACGGCGACGAGCAGTACTTC.

V is TRBV28 and J is TRBJ1-2, with 7 bases matching TRBD1. Germline loops: CDR1 MDHEN, CDR2 SYDVKM. The CDR3 length is 12 residues. Losses at the gene ends were 6 bases for V and 12 bases for J; bases not matched to a gene: 10. The CDR3 DNA follows: TGTGCCAGCAGAGGGGCAGGGGGGATCGACACCTTC. It specifies CASRGAGGIDTF.